A selection of T cell receptor beta chains follows, all from one sample in a study of Graves' ophthalmopathy and Graves' hyperthyroidism. TCRdb recomputed calls from the multiplex PCR reads with MiXCR, one row per CDR3 protein. The data show some 520,000 distinct CDR3 sequences, roughly an eighth seen once. Sequencing was performed on blood. Receptor source: a woman between 25 and 40 years old with Graves' ophthalmopathy. CDR3s include the opening cysteine and the closing phenylalanine or tryptophan. D genes are given only for firm matches. Not all rows give a size; the values are once, few, many and, for expanded clones, a class.

>.|.|TRBJ1-2|TRBV12-3/TRBV12-4
CASSSSGADYGYTF
TGTGCCAGCAGCTCCTCGGGGGCGGACTATGGCTACACCTTC
>TRBD2|.|TRBJ2-5|TRBV4-1
CASSKLAGVETQYF
TGCGCCAGCAGCAAACTAGCGGGGGTGGAGACCCAGTACTTC
>.|once|TRBJ2-7|TRBV6-5
CASSYSGGLEGHEQYF
TGTGCCAGCAGTTACTCGGGCGGTTTGGAAGGCCACGAGCAGTACTTC
>TRBD2|.|TRBJ2-4|TRBV5-1
CASSLDSSGSAKNIKYF
TGCGCCAGCAGCTTGGACTCTAGCGGGAGTGCCAAAAACATTAAGTACTTC
>TRBD1|many|TRBJ1-5|TRBV20-1
CSARDRLSNQPQHF
TGCAGTGCTAGGGACAGGTTAAGCAATCAGCCCCAGCATTTT
>.|many|TRBJ2-5|TRBV7-8
CASSRGRIQETQYF
TGTGCCAGCAGCCGGGGACGGATCCAAGAGACCCAGTACTTC
>TRBD1|many|TRBJ2-5|TRBV18
CASSPGQGERETQYF
TGTGCCAGCTCACCGGGACAGGGGGAAAGAGAGACCCAGTACTTC
>TRBD1|.|TRBJ2-5|TRBV9
CASSETGVRQETQYF
TGTGCCAGCAGCGAGACAGGGGTTAGGCAAGAGACCCAGTACTTC
>.|few|TRBJ2-2|TRBV4-2
CASSPRGRPNTGELFF
TGTGCCAGCAGCCCGAGGGGGAGACCGAACACCGGGGAGCTGTTTTTT
>TRBD1|many|TRBJ1-1|TRBV28
CASSLTGDSEAFF
TGTGCCAGCAGTTTGACAGGGGACTCTGAAGCTTTCTTT